Described below is a single T cell receptor (beta chain) sequence and its context. Its antigen is not identified. The V gene end was trimmed by 6 bases and the J gene end by 5 bases; junction bases not matched to a gene: 3. Germline V gene sequence: CDR1 MNHEY, CDR2 SMNVEV (reference sequence). There are 14 residues in the CDR3. For each subset, genomic DNA was distributed in equal portions over several immunoSEQ plates. The repertoire was sequenced with immunoSEQ multiplex PCR; TCRdb's copy has only in-frame clones and lacks some. Of some 2.1 million clones detected, roughly 96% appear once; the ten largest clones hold about 0.13%. These data are taken from a study of shared clonotypes between healthy human individuals. A CD45RA+ naive subset and a CD45RA-negative memory subset were split from CD4+ cells. General study points: When naive CD4 clonotypes were compared across a few donors, around 4.6% were shared. Generally, naive subsets came out with larger estimated richness than memory subsets.

The chain couples TRBV27 to TRBJ1-6; 8 bases map to TRBD1. This sequence was found in a man younger than 35 in good health. Sequenced: naive CD4+ T cells sorted from blood. Documented subset: CD45RA+ positively selected. This CDR3 reads CASSGQGNNSPLHF. CDR3 nucleotides: TGTGCCAGCAGCGGACAGGGAAATAATTCACCCCTCCACTTT.